This entry lists 9 T cell receptor beta chains sequenced from one sample in a study of cytomegalovirus exposure and HLA in healthy donors (dated by TCRdb to between 2016 and 2019). Preparation of the library involved the immunoSEQ multiplex PCR assay. Held by TCRdb, this immuneACCESS table contains in-frame sequences only and omits some clones. Under half of the omission traces to an unresolved V gene where checked; the cause of the rest is unknown. The sample records fewer than 250,000 clones, 86% of which are singletons. The ten largest clones represent more than 1.4% of the sample. The sequenced material came from PBMCs. Every receptor here comes from a woman younger than 35 in good health and CMV-seronegative.

The J gene is TRBJ1-1, the V gene TRBV5-4; a weak D match, TRBD1 (6 bases). V was trimmed by 9 bases and J by 0 bases, leaving 9 bases between them. This CDR3 is 12 amino acids long. Germline CDR1 SGHNT, CDR2 YYREEE (reference sequence). In DNA, the CDR3 is TGTGCCACCAACAGGGTGAACACTGAAGCTTTCTTT. Translated, it gives CATNRVNTEAFF.

The chain recombines TRBV6-7 with TRBJ1-6; the D gene is possibly TRBD1 (6 bases). TRBV6-7 has ORF status, its function being uncertain. The CDR3 covers 16 residues. Deletions cut 2 bases from V and 7 bases from J, with 15 bases between. The chain's CDR3 is CASSYLGGAGNSPLHF. The CDR3 bases are TGTGCCAGCAGTTACCTGGGGGGGGCAGGGAATTCACCCCTCCACTTT.

J is TRBJ2-5 and V is TRBV2, with 10 bases matching TRBD2. The germline V gene encodes CDR1 SNHLY and CDR2 FYNNEI. Unmatched junction bases numbered 3, after V lost 5 bases and J lost 3 bases. This CDR3 has 14 amino acids. CDR3 sequence: CASSRLAGEETQYF. CDR3 nucleotide sequence: TGTGCCAGCAGTCGGCTAGCGGGGGAAGAGACCCAGTACTTC.

The CDR3 DNA reads as TGCGCCAGCAGTGGTCTAGCGGGTGGCAGAGAGACCCAGTACTTC. It codes for CASSGLAGGRETQYF. The chain joins TRBV5-1 to TRBJ2-5; 8 bases align to TRBD2. The V gene's germline CDR1 is SGHRS and CDR2 YFSETQ. The CDR3 consists of 15 residues. The J segment lost 4 bases and the V segment lost 5 bases, leaving 10 bases of the junction unmatched.

The V call is TRBV27, the J call TRBJ2-3; no clear D. The CDR3 loop spans 14 amino acids. From germline, CDR1 is MNHEY and CDR2 SMNVEV (reference sequence). V was trimmed by 5 bases and J by 2 bases, leaving 11 bases between them. The CDR3 loop is CASSHRRITDTQYF. The CDR3 nucleotides read TGTGCCAGCAGTCACCGGAGAATCACAGATACGCAGTATTTT.

The rearrangement joins TRBV5-1 to TRBJ2-5, with TRBD1 identical over 7 bases. Germline CDR1 SGHRS, CDR2 YFSETQ. The CDR3 is 15 amino acids. V lost 0 bases to trimming and J lost 1 base; unmatched junction nucleotides: 3. The DNA for the CDR3 is TGCGCCAGCAGCTTGGTGTCAGGGGGCCAAGAGACCCAGTACTTC. This sequence encodes CASSLVSGGQETQYF.

Concerning this clone: A read error is possible here, since a much larger clone lies one base away. Other DNA sequences within the sample encode an identical CDR3. This chain connects TRBV6-4 to TRBJ2-1, with 10 bases matching TRBD2. Trimming took 0 bases from V and 6 from J; bases not matched to a gene: 2. The CDR3 is 15 amino acids. CDR1 and CDR2 (germline): MRHNA, SNTAGT. In DNA form, the CDR3 reads TGTGCCAGCAGTGACTCAAGCGGGGGGGCCAATGAGCAGTTCTTC. Protein product: CASSDSSGGANEQFF.

This chain links TRBV5-4 with TRBJ2-3, with TRBD2 matching 8 bases. The CDR3 extends over 16 amino acids. J gave up 4 bases and V 3 bases, and 10 bases lay outside the gene matches. CDR1 is SGHNT, CDR2 YYREEE, per germline (reference sequence). The CDR3 spells CASSSPMRGVADTQYF. The CDR3 DNA reads TGTGCCAGCAGCTCCCCAATGCGGGGGGTGGCAGATACGCAGTATTTT.

The chain links TRBV7-9 to TRBJ1-1; 9 nucleotides line up with TRBD1. The CDR3 runs to 15 residues. After removal of 5 bases from V and 5 bases from J, the junction contained 9 bases not matched to a gene. Germline CDR1 SEHNR, CDR2 FQNEAQ (reference sequence). The CDR3 DNA sequence: TGTGCCAGCAGCCCTCCGACAGGGGGGAGAACTGAAGCTTTCTTT. Translation gives CASSPPTGGRTEAFF. Together with reference TRBV7-9 and TRBJ1-1, the CDR3 gives the full variable domain: DTGVSQNPRHKITKRGQNVTFRCDPISEHNRLYWYRQTLGQGPEFLTYFQNEAQLEKSRLLSDRFSAERPKGSFSTLEIQRTEQGDSAMYLCASSPPTGGRTEAFFGQGTRLTVV.